This T cell receptor (beta chain) comes out of a study of cytomegalovirus exposure and HLA in healthy donors. The V gene end was trimmed by 4 bases and the J gene end by 8 bases; junction bases not matched to a gene: 1. Germline assignment: CDR1 SGHVS and CDR2 FQNEAQ. The CDR3 has 12 amino acids. Primers for the PCR totalled 60 Vbeta and 13 Jbeta. Some clones are missing from TCRdb's copy, which holds only in-frame ones; the method was immunoSEQ multiplex PCR. The sample contains fewer than 150,000 clones, around 70% of which appear only once. The receptor's source is a woman aged 35 to 49 in good health and CMV-seronegative. The sequencing input was PBMCs. V and J are TRBV7-8 and TRBJ1-4, with 7 bases aligning to TRBD1. This CDR3 is CASSWDREKLFF. CDR3 coding DNA: TGTGCCAGCAGCTGGGACAGAGAAAAACTGTTTTTT.